These 24 T cell receptor beta chains were all obtained from the same sample, sequenced in a study of CD8 T cells in ankylosing spondylitis. Each CDR3 protein is one row after TCRdb ran MiXCR on the 5' RACE reads. The table shows about 130,000 distinct CDR3 sequences, with approximately 13% occurring only once. Sequencing was done on a sample of blood, either unsorted or a sorted T cell fraction (not recorded which). The receptor source for this set is a female donor with ankylosing spondylitis or in good health (not recorded which).

V gene TRBV5-1 combines with J gene TRBJ2-5; 7 nucleotides agree with TRBD1. There are 14 residues in the CDR3. V shed 2 bases, J shed 0 bases, and the junction held 1 base outside the gene matches. Germline V lookup: CDR1 SGHRS, CDR2 YFSETQ. The CDR3: CASSLQGNQETQYF. The CDR3 bases are TGCGCCAGCAGCTTACAGGGGAACCAAGAGACCCAGTACTTC.

This clonotype was picked up many times. This chain links TRBV7-9 with TRBJ1-1; no definite D call. The CDR3 runs 11 residues. Germline V CDR1 and CDR2: SEHNR, FQNEAQ (reference sequence). Between the trimmed V and J ends, which lost 11 bases and 1 base, there was a span of 8 bases. The CDR3 reads CAAGKNTEAFF. The CDR3 region has the DNA TGTGCCGCGGGCAAGAACACTGAAGCTTTCTTT. Filled out from reference TRBV7-9 and TRBJ1-1, the complete variable domain reads DTGVSQNPRHKITKRGQNVTFRCDPISEHNRLYWYRQTLGQGPEFLTYFQNEAQLEKSRLLSDRFSAERPKGSFSTLEIQRTEQGDSAMYLCAAGKNTEAFFGQGTRLTVV.

This clonotype was observed a few times. This chain connects TRBV10-3 to TRBJ2-5; 7 bases align to TRBD2. This CDR3 is 17 amino acids long. CDR1 ENHRY and CDR2 SYGVKD come from the germline V gene. The junction had 11 bases not matched to a gene; V was cut back by 4 bases and J by 0 bases. The CDR3 loop reads CAISGVRLAENQETQYF. For the CDR3, the DNA is TGTGCCATCAGTGGGGTGCGGCTAGCGGAAAACCAAGAGACCCAGTACTTC.

This clonotype was detected many times. This chain connects TRBV29-1 to TRBJ2-7, with TRBD1 matching over 7 bases. The CDR3 has 13 amino acids. J lost 6 bases, V lost 6 bases, and 11 bases had no gene match. Germline CDR1 SQVTM, CDR2 ANQGSEA. Here the CDR3 DNA reads TGCAGCGTCGTGACAGGGTCTTTGGCCGAGCAGTACTTC. It is translated as CSVVTGSLAEQYF.

The table lists this clonotype with a few counts. This chain links TRBV7-2 with TRBJ2-3; 11 bases are a match to TRBD2. V was clipped by 0 bases and J by 12 bases; unmatched bases: 8. Germline-derived CDR1 and CDR2 are SGHTA and FQGNSA. The CDR3 has 15 amino acids. The CDR3 region is CASSLASGTSGSQYF. Written as DNA, the CDR3 is TGTGCCAGCAGCTTAGCTTCCGGGACTAGCGGCTCTCAGTATTTT. Based on the CDR3 plus reference TRBV7-2 and TRBJ2-3, the full variable domain is GAGVSQSPSNKVTEKGKDVELRCDPISGHTALYWYRQSLGQGLEFLIYFQGNSAPDKSGLPSDRFSAERTGGSVSTLTIQRTQQEDSAVYLCASSLASGTSGSQYFGPGTRLTVL.

The table lists this clonotype with a few counts. The chain joins TRBV3-1 to TRBJ2-5; D is perhaps TRBD1 (6 bases). Trimming left V 2 bases short and J 5 bases short, with 12 bases between. CDR3 length equals 14 residues. The germline V gene encodes CDR1 LGHDT and CDR2 YNNKEL (reference sequence). The CDR3 here is CASSQNEGDETQYF. The CDR3 DNA follows: TGTGCCAGCAGCCAAAACGAGGGGGATGAGACCCAGTACTTC.

This clonotype was counted ten times or more. V is TRBV12-3 or TRBV12-4 and J is TRBJ2-2; D is possibly TRBD2 (5 bases). The V and J ends lost 9 bases and 2 bases respectively, with 22 bases between them. This CDR3 contains 17 residues. The CDR3 sequence: CASGGYTPSINTGELFF. The CDR3 coding sequence is TGTGCCAGTGGAGGTTACACTCCCTCAATAAACACCGGGGAGCTGTTTTTT.

The genes are TRBV24-1 and TRBJ1-6, with D maybe TRBD1 (5 bases). This CDR3 contains 13 residues. Looked up from germline, CDR1 is KGHDR and CDR2 is SFDVKD. Trimming cost V 9 bases and J 8 bases, with 13 bases left between them. The CDR3 sequence is CATQGAMDSPLHF. CDR3 bases: TGTGCCACCCAGGGTGCGATGGATTCACCCCTCCACTTT.

The sample holds many counts of this clonotype. The chain links TRBV6-1 to TRBJ2-7; D gene uncertain. The CDR3 is 11 residues long. Germline-derived CDR1 and CDR2 are MNHNS and SASEGT. With 0 bases removed from V and 6 bases from J, the gap between germline ends came to 3 bases. The CDR3 DNA follows: TGTGCCAGCAGTGAAGCGCTCGAGCAGTACTTC. Its translation is CASSEALEQYF.

This clonotype appeared many times. V usage is TRBV7-9 and J usage is TRBJ1-2; TRBD1 might be the D (5 bases). CDR3 length: 14 amino acids. V was shortened by 5 bases and J by 5 bases, with 15 bases between the two germline ends. Germline CDR1 and CDR2: SEHNR and FQNEAQ (reference sequence). CDR3 loop: CASSPDSQSYGYTF. CDR3 nucleotides: TGTGCCAGCAGCCCCGACAGTCAGTCATATGGCTACACCTTC.

The sample holds many counts of this clonotype. This sequence joins TRBV29-1 and TRBJ2-3, with TRBD1 matching 9 bases. This CDR3 is built from 10 residues. V lost 6 bases, J lost 10 bases, and 2 bases stayed unmatched. Germline lookup yields CDR1 SQVTM and CDR2 ANQGSEA. The CDR3 DNA is TGCAGCGTCACAGGGGGCTCGCAGTATTTT. This codes for CSVTGGSQYF.

This clonotype has at least ten counts. CDR3 nucleotide sequence: TGCGCCAGCGGAAGGGGACAGCAACAAGAGACCCAGTACTTC. It translates to CASGRGQQQETQYF. The chain has TRBV5-1 and TRBJ2-5; TRBD1 agrees at 7 bases. Germline V lookup: CDR1 SGHRS, CDR2 YFSETQ. The trim removed 7 bases at V and 2 bases at J, leaving 8 bases unmatched. CDR3 length: 14 amino acids.

The rearrangement joins TRBV2 to TRBJ1-1, with D possibly TRBD1 on 5 matching bases. Trimming removed 7 bases from V and 3 bases from J, with 12 bases in between. The V gene's germline CDR1 is SNHLY and CDR2 FYNNEI. CDR3 size: 13 residues. The CDR3 nucleotides read TGTGCCAGCAAGGGGCAGGCGGACACTGAAGCTTTCTTT. Protein: CASKGQADTEAFF.

J is TRBJ1-1 and V is TRBV2; D gene uncertain. This CDR3 is built from 15 residues. Trimming shortened V by 10 bases and J by 0 bases, and 18 bases separated the two germline ends. CDR1 and CDR2 from the germline V gene are SNHLY and FYNNEI. For the CDR3, the DNA is TGTGCCAACATCCTAAGAATCGTCTTGAACACTGAAGCTTTCTTT. Protein product: CANILRIVLNTEAFF.

At least ten counts were recorded for this clonotype. This chain links TRBV20-1 with TRBJ2-1; 10 nucleotides agree with TRBD2. Germline V lookup: CDR1 DFQATT, CDR2 SNEGSKA (reference sequence). The length of the CDR3 is 13 residues. V was pared by 6 bases and J by 4 bases, with 3 bases of the junction left unmatched. CDR3 bases: TGCAGTGCCCCTAGCGGGGGATACAATGAGCAGTTCTTC. It translates to CSAPSGGYNEQFF.

This clonotype was seen repeatedly, ten times or more. The rearrangement links TRBV6-6 to TRBJ2-2, with TRBD1 matching 7 bases. The CDR3 consists of 13 residues. CDR1 is MNHNY, CDR2 SVGAGI, per germline (reference sequence). The trim removed 10 bases at V and 1 base at J, leaving 3 bases unmatched. For the CDR3, the DNA is TGTGCCACCCGGACAGGGAACACCGGGGAGCTGTTTTTT. Protein product: CATRTGNTGELFF.

This clonotype was observed many times. V is TRBV29-1 and J is TRBJ2-1, with TRBD2 matching over 10 bases. Trimming took 2 bases from V and 6 from J; bases not matched to a gene: 4. Germline CDR1 and CDR2: SQVTM and ANQGSEA. The CDR3 runs 14 residues. CDR3 DNA: TGCAGCGTTGAAAGAGCGGGAGGGAGCAATGAGCAGTTCTTC. Translated, it gives CSVERAGGSNEQFF.

This clonotype was counted a few times. This rearrangement joins TRBV7-2 to TRBJ2-3; the match to TRBD1 covers 7 bases. Germline V gene lookup returns CDR1 SGHTA and CDR2 FQGNSA. With V trimmed by 4 bases and J by 0 bases, 4 bases remained unmatched. The CDR3 runs 15 residues. CDR3 residues: CASSWKGQSTDTQYF. CDR3 nucleotide sequence: TGTGCCAGCAGCTGGAAGGGACAGAGCACAGATACGCAGTATTTT.

This clonotype was seen only once. J is TRBJ2-3 and V is TRBV18; D remains ambiguous. CDR3 length: 12 residues. V lost 1 base and J lost 5, with 4 bases in between. Germline-derived CDR1 and CDR2 are KGHSH and LQKENI. CDR3 bases: TGTGCCAGCTCACCACAGATAGATACGCAGTATTTT. Protein sequence: CASSPQIDTQYF.

This clonotype came up once. V and J are TRBV4-2 and TRBJ2-2; TRBD1 aligns across 8 bases. CDR1 is LGHNA, CDR2 YNFKEQ, per germline. After removal of 3 bases from V and 7 bases from J, the junction contained 4 bases not matched to a gene. This CDR3 is 14 amino acids long. CDR3 in DNA: TGTGCCAGCAGCCAGGGACAGGCGCTCGGGGAGCTGTTTTTT. The encoded protein is CASSQGQALGELFF.

This clonotype has at least ten counts. The CDR3 loop is CASSSGTGFNQPQHF. In DNA form, the CDR3 reads TGCGCCAGCAGCTCCGGGACAGGGTTTAATCAGCCCCAGCATTTT. The chain uses TRBV5-1 and TRBJ1-5, with TRBD1 identical over 9 bases. The CDR3 contains 15 residues. The ends lost 3 bases at V and 4 bases at J; junction bases unmatched: 5. CDR1 is SGHRS and CDR2 is YFSETQ in the germline V gene.

The sample holds many counts of this clonotype. The chain uses TRBV6-1 and TRBJ2-3; possible D gene TRBD2, 5 bases. The germline gives CDR1 MNHNS, CDR2 SASEGT. Trimming removed 6 bases from V and 0 bases from J, with 13 bases in between. This CDR3 region has 15 residues. The CDR3 DNA is TGTGCCAGCAGCCGGGGTACAACTAGCACAGATACGCAGTATTTT. Its translation: CASSRGTTSTDTQYF.

The chain recombines TRBV29-1 with TRBJ2-7, with 7 positions matching TRBD1. Germline-derived CDR1 and CDR2 are SQVTM and ANQGSEA. This CDR3 contains 14 residues. Germline trimming cut 5 bases from V and 2 bases from J; bases unmatched to any gene: 9. The CDR3 here is CSVRTGVYTYEQYF. For the CDR3, the DNA is TGCAGCGTTCGGACAGGAGTCTATACCTACGAGCAGTACTTC.

This clonotype was seen many times. This rearrangement joins TRBV15 to TRBJ2-5; no firm D call. The ends were cut back, 3 bases at V and 2 bases at J, with 19 bases in the middle. CDR1 is LNHNV and CDR2 is YYDKDF in the germline V gene (reference sequence). This CDR3 spans 17 amino acids. Written as DNA, the CDR3 is TGTGCCACCAGCAGGAGCCCTAAAGGTCTCATACAAGAGACCCAGTACTTC. It specifies CATSRSPKGLIQETQYF.